This record concerns one T cell receptor beta chain sequence. Its antigen is as yet unknown. Mismatch with germline at one junction end may stem from a read error. The template was RNA from unsorted bulk tissue. This sample stems from a study of tumor and adjacent non-tumor tissue in lung cancer. The germline V gene encodes CDR1 DFQATT and CDR2 SNEGSKA (reference sequence). The CDR3 is 15 amino acids. Three rounds of nested PCR, following a modified ARM-PCR protocol, produced the TCRbeta library. One entry per CDR3 protein, called by TCRdb with MiXCR from the multiplex PCR reads. The sample lists 200,000 to 250,000 distinct CDR3 sequences, about 71% occurring once. Study-wide results and caveats: Compared with tumor, normal lung showed significantly lower TCR diversity.

The clonotype comes from a man aged 55 to 70 with non-small cell lung cancer. The sequencing input was lung tumor tissue. V and J are TRBV20-1 and TRBJ2-3; D is undetermined. The CDR3: CSPNRQVLGTDTQYF. CDR3 DNA sequence: TGCAGTCCTAATAGGCAGGTGTTGGGCACAGATACGCAATATTTT.